Listed below are T cell receptor beta chains from one sample, sequenced in a study of blood T cells in healthy people across ages. TCRdb reprocessed the 5' RACE reads with MiXCR, giving one entry per CDR3 protein. The sample has hundreds of thousands of distinct CDR3 sequences, roughly 26% seen once. These data also featured in a second study, about T cells of mothers and their children.

The sequencing input was blood. Source of these receptors: a boy younger than 18 in good health. Both conserved end residues are part of each CDR3. A D gene is named only where the DNA matches it firmly. Where a row states a size, it is once, few, many or the class of an expanded clone; other rows omit it.

D,size,V,J,CDR3,DNA
TRBD2,.,TRBV9,TRBJ2-5,CASSVGSGGAGQETQYF,TGTGCCAGCAGCGTCGGTAGCGGGGGGGCCGGGCAAGAGACCCAGTACTTC
.,few,TRBV10-3,TRBJ2-3,CAISRDMGADTQYF,TGTGCCATCAGTCGAGACATGGGGGCGGATACGCAGTATTTT
.,.,TRBV5-1,TRBJ2-2,CASSPGAGVTGELFF,TGCGCCAGCAGCCCGGGGGCAGGGGTTACCGGGGAGCTGTTTTTT
TRBD2,.,TRBV28,TRBJ2-7,CASSLRGGEDEQYF,TGTGCCAGCAGTTTACGCGGGGGGGAGGACGAGCAGTACTTC
TRBD2,.,TRBV28,TRBJ2-5,CASTRGGTYQETQYF,TGTGCCAGCACCCGCGGGGGGACGTACCAAGAGACCCAGTACTTC
TRBD1,few,TRBV5-1,TRBJ2-2,CASSLPGQGNTGELFF,TGCGCCAGCAGCCTACCGGGACAGGGAAACACCGGGGAGCTGTTTTTT
.,.,TRBV7-9,TRBJ2-1,CASSLFGGPQRDEQFF,TGTGCCAGCAGCTTATTCGGGGGCCCCCAGAGGGATGAGCAGTTCTTC
.,few,TRBV4-1,TRBJ2-7,CASSQDPGSSYEQYF,TGCGCCAGCAGCCAAGACCCTGGGAGCTCCTACGAGCAGTACTTC
.,.,TRBV6-2/TRBV6-3,TRBJ2-7,CARSGGTYEQYF,TGTGCCAGGAGTGGAGGGACCTACGAGCAGTACTTC
.,once,TRBV5-1,TRBJ1-1,CASRSAREVNTEAFF,TGCGCCAGCAGGTCTGCAAGGGAAGTGAACACTGAAGCTTTCTTT
.,few,TRBV20-1,TRBJ1-2,CSALKSGDGYTF,TGCAGTGCTCTAAAGTCGGGGGATGGCTACACCTTC
.,.,TRBV28,TRBJ2-3,CASSSVGTDTQYF,TGTGCCAGCAGTTCCGTAGGGACGGATACGCAGTATTTT
TRBD2,few,TRBV7-9,TRBJ2-3,CASSARTSVNTQYF,TGTGCCAGCAGCGCTAGGACTAGCGTAAATACGCAGTATTTT
TRBD2,few,TRBV28,TRBJ2-1,CASSSLSGGSYNEQFF,TGTGCCAGCAGTTCCCTTAGCGGGGGAAGCTACAATGAGCAGTTCTTC
TRBD1,.,TRBV9,TRBJ2-4,CASSVGSDRGHAKNIQYF,TGTGCCAGCAGCGTAGGGTCGGACAGGGGACACGCCAAAAACATTCAGTACTTC
TRBD2,.,TRBV4-1,TRBJ2-5,CASSPRRGGRSETQYF,TGCGCCAGCAGCCCCCGTCGCGGGGGGCGGTCAGAGACCCAGTACTTC
TRBD2,.,TRBV7-9,TRBJ2-3,CASAFGTSGVGLDTQYF,TGTGCCAGTGCCTTCGGGACTAGCGGTGTGGGGTTGGATACGCAGTATTTT
.,.,TRBV28,TRBJ2-4,CASSLLHTSIQYF,TGTGCCAGCAGTTTACTCCACACGAGCATTCAGTACTTC
.,few,TRBV7-3,TRBJ2-3,CASSSPAGDTQYF,TGTGCCAGCAGCTCCCCCGCAGGGGATACGCAGTATTTT
TRBD2,few,TRBV11-2,TRBJ2-5,CASKPGGPKTQYF,TGTGCCAGCAAACCGGGGGGGCCCAAGACCCAGTACTTC
.,few,TRBV6-6,TRBJ2-1,CASSYQGEQFF,TGTGCCAGCAGCTACCAGGGTGAGCAGTTCTTC
.,few,TRBV11-1,TRBJ2-7,CASSFRGGPSYEQYF,TGTGCCAGCAGCTTCAGAGGGGGTCCCTCCTACGAGCAGTACTTC
TRBD1,.,TRBV5-5,TRBJ2-7,CASSLETGGIGEQYF,TGTGCCAGCAGCTTGGAGACAGGGGGAATAGGCGAGCAGTACTTC
.,.,TRBV2,TRBJ2-1,CASSEVKGAYNEQFF,TGTGCCAGCAGTGAGGTAAAGGGGGCCTACAATGAGCAGTTCTTC